These 4 T cell receptor beta chains were all obtained from the same sample, sequenced in a study of cytomegalovirus exposure and HLA in healthy donors. The PCR contained 60 Vbeta and 13 Jbeta primers. Clones were read by immunoSEQ multiplex PCR, and TCRdb kept only the in-frame ones, dropping some. The data show around 100,000 clones, with roughly three quarters seen just once and roughly 20% held by the top ten. What was sequenced was PBMCs. The origin of the receptors is a woman aged 55 to 70 in good health and CMV-seropositive.

The gene calls are TRBV11-2 and TRBJ2-1, with a possible D match to TRBD2 (6 bases). CDR3 size: 16 residues. Trimming removed 4 bases from V and 5 bases from J, with 18 bases in between. Germline V gives CDR1 SGHAT, CDR2 FQNNGV. The chain's CDR3 is CASSSPSATVNNEQFF. In DNA, the CDR3 is TGTGCCAGCAGCTCCCCTAGCGCTACCGTAAACAATGAGCAGTTCTTC.

The rearrangement links TRBV27 to TRBJ2-7, with D uncertain. Trimming removed 5 bases from V and 2 bases from J, with 22 bases in between. The germline V gene encodes CDR1 MNHEY and CDR2 SMNVEV (reference sequence). The CDR3 runs 17 residues. The CDR3 region is CASSTRLLQARTYEQYF. The CDR3 DNA sequence: TGTGCCAGCAGTACCCGCTTGCTCCAAGCGAGAACCTACGAGCAGTACTTC.

This chain connects TRBV10-3 to TRBJ2-1; TRBD2 is a possible D gene (5 bases). V shed 10 bases and J shed 1 base, with 14 bases lying between them. The length of the CDR3 is 14 residues. Per the germline V gene, CDR1 is ENHRY and CDR2 is SYGVKD. Written as DNA, the CDR3 is TGTGCCACCCGGGAAGCGTCGTCCTACAATGAGCAGTTCTTC. Amino acids: CATREASSYNEQFF.

J is TRBJ2-3 and V is TRBV30; D may be TRBD2 (7 bases). Germline CDR1 GTSNPN, CDR2 SVGIG (reference sequence). This CDR3 contains 16 residues. V was cut by 5 bases and J by 3 bases, with 21 bases left in between. This CDR3 is CAWLRLGGQGTDTQYF. CDR3 nucleotide sequence: TGTGCCTGGCTTCGACTCGGGGGGCAAGGAACAGATACGCAGTATTTT.